The 28 T cell receptor beta chains below come from one sample, sequenced in a study of technical replicates of blood from a handful of donors. Sequencing was performed with immunoSEQ multiplex PCR; in TCRdb, only in-frame clones are kept and a portion is missing. The repertoire holds around 83,000 clones, with roughly nine tenths as singletons. Sequenced input: T cells isolated from PBMCs. The receptors here all came from a human donor in good health.

V is TRBV19 and J is TRBJ1-1; the D gene is possibly TRBD1 (5 bases). The CDR3 is made up of 15 amino acids. Trimming took 2 bases from V and 3 from J, leaving 13 bases between them. Germline V lookup: CDR1 LNHDA, CDR2 SQIVND (reference sequence). As DNA, the CDR3 is TGTGCCAGTAGTATACGTCGCCTCAGGGACACTGAAGCTTTCTTT. Protein product: CASSIRRLRDTEAFF.

This clone was found once. The chain links TRBV9 to TRBJ1-2; D gene uncertain. Germline V gene lookup returns CDR1 SGDLS and CDR2 YYNGEE. This CDR3 region has 14 residues. Trimming took off 0 bases at V and 4 bases at J, with 10 bases between the two ends. CDR3 sequence reads: CASSVGGEPYGYTF. Written as DNA, the CDR3 is TGTGCCAGCAGCGTAGGAGGAGAGCCCTATGGCTACACCTTC.

The DNA of the CDR3 is TGTGCCAGCAGCGTGGGGGGGGGCACAGATACGCAGTATTTT. Its translation is CASSVGGGTDTQYF. This chain links TRBV7-9 with TRBJ2-3, with TRBD2 matching over 7 bases. The germline V gene encodes CDR1 SEHNR and CDR2 FQNEAQ (reference sequence). With V trimmed by 5 bases and J by 1 base, 3 bases remained unmatched. This CDR3 is built from 14 residues.

V is TRBV6-5 and J is TRBJ1-4, with D possibly matching TRBD1 (6 bases). The CDR3 is made up of 15 amino acids. Germline V gene sequence: CDR1 MNHEY, CDR2 SVGAGI. Trimming removed 0 bases at V and 7 bases at J, with 12 bases between. CDR3 sequence (DNA): TGTGCCAGCAGTTACTCCTGGGGGCGCGGTGAAAAACTGTTTTTT. Translation gives CASSYSWGRGEKLFF.

The V call is TRBV28, the J call TRBJ1-6; 10 bases are shared with TRBD1. Germline CDR1 reads MDHEN; CDR2 reads SYDVKM. With 2 bases clipped from V and 10 bases from J, the junction kept 11 bases outside the gene matches. This CDR3 contains 17 residues. The CDR3 DNA follows: TGTGCCAGCAGTTTAGGAGGGACCGGGACAGGGGAATCACCCCTCCACTTT. Translation gives CASSLGGTGTGESPLHF.

The chain has TRBV27 and TRBJ1-1; D gene uncertain. The germline V and J ends were trimmed by 6 bases and 0 bases, with 8 bases remaining between them. The CDR3 contains 13 residues. Germline assignment: CDR1 MNHEY and CDR2 SMNVEV (reference sequence). The CDR3, as DNA: TGTGCCAGCAGGATACAGTTGAACACTGAAGCTTTCTTT. Amino acids: CASRIQLNTEAFF.

The rearrangement joins TRBV6-5 to TRBJ1-5, with no clear D. Germline loops: CDR1 MNHEY, CDR2 SVGAGI. The V gene lost 6 bases and the J gene lost 6 bases, with 12 bases spanning the gap. The CDR3 has 13 amino acids. The CDR3 DNA reads as TGTGCCAGCAGCGCTACTTCAGGTCAGCCCCAGCATTTT. It encodes CASSATSGQPQHF.

This sequence joins TRBV14 and TRBJ2-3; 9 bases match TRBD2. V was pared by 2 bases and J by 6 bases, with 6 bases of the junction left unmatched. Germline V CDR1 and CDR2: SGHDN, FVKESK. The CDR3 consists of 15 residues. DNA of the CDR3: TGTGCCAGCAGCCAAATTTACGCGGGAGGGGATACGCAGTATTTT. Its protein product is CASSQIYAGGDTQYF.

The rearrangement links TRBV7-2 to TRBJ2-7; a possible D gene is TRBD2 (6 bases). Per germline, CDR1 SGHTA and CDR2 FQGNSA. The CDR3 runs 13 residues. Trimming pared 5 bases from V and 0 bases from J, leaving 8 bases between. The CDR3 loop is CASSPGLSYEQYF. CDR3 DNA sequence: TGTGCCAGCAGCCCGGGACTCTCCTACGAGCAGTACTTC.

The chain uses TRBV28 and TRBJ1-2; D perhaps matches TRBD1 (5 bases). Between the trimmed V and J ends, which lost 6 bases and 2 bases, there was a span of 19 bases. The germline V gene has CDR1 MDHEN and CDR2 SYDVKM. This CDR3 has 16 amino acids. The CDR3 region has the DNA TGTGCCAGCAGCCCAGCAGCCGGGGGTGTAAACTATGGCTACACCTTC. Its protein is CASSPAAGGVNYGYTF.

The chain uses TRBV6-5 and TRBJ2-3, with 10 bases matching TRBD2. This CDR3 has 15 amino acids. J was trimmed by 6 bases and V by 4 bases; bases with no gene match: 7. Germline V gives CDR1 MNHEY, CDR2 SVGAGI. CDR3 DNA sequence: TGTGCCAGCAGTTCTAGCGGGGGTCTTATCGATACGCAGTATTTT. As protein: CASSSSGGLIDTQYF.

The genes are TRBV6-5 and TRBJ1-3; no clear D gene. The CDR3 contains 16 residues. CDR1 is MNHEY, CDR2 SVGAGI, per germline. V lost 0 bases and J 0 bases, leaving 9 bases between the germline ends. The CDR3 DNA sequence: TGTGCCAGCAGTTACTCGATGACAAACTCTGGAAACACCATATATTTT. This sequence encodes CASSYSMTNSGNTIYF.

The rearrangement uses TRBV7-2 and TRBJ2-7; no clear D gene. Trimming pared 1 base from V and 0 bases from J, leaving 10 bases between. CDR3 length: 15 residues. Per germline, CDR1 SGHTA and CDR2 FQGNSA. The CDR3 nucleotides are TGTGCCAGCAGCTTAGATACCAGCGCCTCCTACGAGCAGTACTTC. It specifies CASSLDTSASYEQYF.

The V gene is TRBV30, the J gene TRBJ1-5; a weak D match, TRBD1 (6 bases). Germline V CDR1 and CDR2: GTSNPN, SVGIG (reference sequence). V lost 2 bases to trimming and J lost 3 bases, with 8 bases between them. This CDR3 region has 13 residues. CDR3 DNA sequence: TGTGCCTGGAGTAGGGACACCAATCAGCCCCAGCATTTT. This gives the protein CAWSRDTNQPQHF.

This chain joins TRBV5-1 and TRBJ2-2, with a tentative D call TRBD1 (5 bases). CDR1 and CDR2 (germline): SGHRS, YFSETQ. This CDR3 is 14 amino acids long. V dropped 0 bases and J dropped 3 bases, with 6 bases sitting between them. CDR3 in amino acids: CASSLGGDTGELFF. The DNA for the CDR3 is TGCGCCAGCAGCTTGGGGGGCGACACCGGGGAGCTGTTTTTT.

The chain joins TRBV5-1 to TRBJ2-3; D unclear. This CDR3 comprises 14 residues. V shed 0 bases and J shed 0 bases, with 5 bases lying between them. CDR1 is SGHRS, CDR2 YFSETQ, per germline. DNA of the CDR3: TGCGCCAGCAGCTTGGAAACTAGCACAGATACGCAGTATTTT. Residues: CASSLETSTDTQYF.

The rearrangement uses TRBV7-9 and TRBJ1-2; D is ambiguous. V was trimmed by 1 base and J by 6 bases, leaving 15 bases between them. Looked up from germline, CDR1 is SEHNR and CDR2 is FQNEAQ (reference sequence). This CDR3 has 15 amino acids. CDR3 residues: CASSLGGVKLNGYTF. Here the CDR3 DNA reads TGTGCCAGCAGCTTAGGAGGAGTGAAACTTAATGGCTACACCTTC.

J is TRBJ1-2 and V is TRBV11-2; D unclear. Germline V gene sequence: CDR1 SGHAT, CDR2 FQNNGV. The CDR3 totals 11 residues. V dropped 1 base and J dropped 8 bases, with 5 bases sitting between them. The CDR3 sequence: CASSLAEGYTF. Here the CDR3 DNA reads TGTGCCAGCAGCTTAGCAGAAGGCTACACCTTC.

This clone was detected only a few times. This chain links TRBV15 with TRBJ1-1, with TRBD1 matching 8 bases. Germline loops: CDR1 LNHNV, CDR2 YYDKDF (reference sequence). After removal of 1 base from V and 10 bases from J, the junction contained 5 bases not matched to a gene. The CDR3 length is 13 residues. CDR3 region: CATSRGVGQGAFF. The CDR3 nucleotides are TGTGCCACCAGCAGAGGAGTCGGACAGGGAGCTTTCTTT.

The chain joins TRBV10-1 to TRBJ1-5; 10 nucleotides align to TRBD1. J gave up 4 bases and V 11 bases, and 20 bases lay outside the gene matches. Germline V CDR1 and CDR2: WNHNN, SYGVQD (reference sequence). CDR3 length: 18 amino acids. The CDR3 sequence: CAVPRRDRGPTKNQPQHF. The CDR3 nucleotides are TGCGCCGTCCCACGCCGGGACAGGGGACCGACCAAGAATCAGCCCCAGCATTTT.

J is TRBJ1-2 and V is TRBV28; D gene uncertain. The CDR3 consists of 13 residues. The V gene lost 5 bases and the J gene lost 8 bases, with 15 bases spanning the gap. CDR1 is MDHEN, CDR2 SYDVKM, per germline. The CDR3 sequence: CASSLNPLLGYTF. For the CDR3, the DNA is TGTGCCAGCAGTCTAAATCCCCTCCTAGGCTACACCTTC.

The V and J genes are TRBV11-1 and TRBJ1-1; D not resolved. The CDR3 is 17 residues long. The V and J ends lost 5 bases and 1 base respectively, with 20 bases between them. Germline CDR1 reads SGHAT; CDR2 reads FQDESV (reference sequence). CDR3 amino acids: CASSLSGLTIQNTEAFF. The CDR3 DNA sequence: TGTGCCAGCAGCCTTAGTGGGTTAACTATTCAGAACACTGAAGCTTTCTTT.

The chain couples TRBV6-6 to TRBJ2-7, with 13 bases fitting TRBD2. This CDR3 has 14 residues. The V and J ends lost 4 bases and 4 bases, in that order; junction bases with no gene match: 1. Germline CDR1 is MNHNY and CDR2 is SVGAGI (reference sequence). The CDR3 coding sequence is TGTGCCAGCAGTTGGGGACTAGCGGGGTACGAGCAGTACTTC. Protein product: CASSWGLAGYEQYF.

CDR3 residues: CASKPLQENYGYTF. In nucleotides, the CDR3 is TGTGCCAGCAAACCCTTACAGGAGAACTATGGCTACACCTTC. The rearrangement uses TRBV11-2 and TRBJ1-2; D possibly corresponds to TRBD1 (5 bases). CDR3 length equals 14 residues. V lost 7 bases to trimming and J lost 2 bases, with 14 bases between them. Looked up from germline, CDR1 is SGHAT and CDR2 is FQNNGV.

The V gene is TRBV28, the J gene TRBJ1-2, with TRBD1 as a possible D gene (5 bases). CDR1 is MDHEN and CDR2 is SYDVKM in the germline V gene. The CDR3 has 12 amino acids. V dropped 2 bases and J dropped 6 bases, with 7 bases sitting between them. This CDR3 is CASSLRGDGYTF. In nucleotides, the CDR3 is TGTGCCAGCAGTTTACGGGGGGATGGCTACACCTTC.

This clone was detected only once. V usage is TRBV2 and J usage is TRBJ1-1, with D maybe TRBD1 (5 bases). V dropped 7 bases and J dropped 11 bases, with 20 bases sitting between them. The CDR3 has 13 amino acids. CDR1 is SNHLY and CDR2 is FYNNEI in the germline V gene. As DNA, the CDR3 is TGTGCCAGCACTACTGGGACCGGGGGAAAGGCTTTCTTT. Protein sequence: CASTTGTGGKAFF.

This sequence joins TRBV5-1 and TRBJ2-7; no reliable D call. Deletions cut 0 bases from V and 1 base from J, with 8 bases between. CDR1 is SGHRS and CDR2 is YFSETQ in the germline V gene. This CDR3 is 14 amino acids long. CDR3 sequence: CASSLEPSSYEQYF. The CDR3, as DNA: TGCGCCAGCAGCTTGGAGCCTTCTTCCTACGAGCAGTACTTC.

CDR3 sequence reads: CASSFYRGRTGELFF. The CDR3 DNA is TGTGCCAGCAGTTTTTACAGGGGGCGAACCGGGGAGCTGTTTTTT. J is TRBJ2-2 and V is TRBV28; 9 nucleotides line up with TRBD1. Germline CDR1 MDHEN, CDR2 SYDVKM. V shed 3 bases and J 5 bases; nucleotides not matched to a gene: 4. The CDR3 has 15 residues.